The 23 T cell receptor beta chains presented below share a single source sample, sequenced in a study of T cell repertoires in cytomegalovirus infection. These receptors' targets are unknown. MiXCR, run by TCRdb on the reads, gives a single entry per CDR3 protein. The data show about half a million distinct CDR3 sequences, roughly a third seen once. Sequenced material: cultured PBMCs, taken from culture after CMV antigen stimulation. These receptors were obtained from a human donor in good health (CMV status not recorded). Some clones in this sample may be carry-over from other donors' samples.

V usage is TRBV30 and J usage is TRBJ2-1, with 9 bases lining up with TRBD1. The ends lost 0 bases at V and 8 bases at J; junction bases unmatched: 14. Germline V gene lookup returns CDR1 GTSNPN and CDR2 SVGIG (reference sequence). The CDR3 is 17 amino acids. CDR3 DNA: TGTGCCTGGAGTGTACTCCTACTCGGGACAGGGTCCGATGAGCAGTTCTTC. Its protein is CAWSVLLLGTGSDEQFF.

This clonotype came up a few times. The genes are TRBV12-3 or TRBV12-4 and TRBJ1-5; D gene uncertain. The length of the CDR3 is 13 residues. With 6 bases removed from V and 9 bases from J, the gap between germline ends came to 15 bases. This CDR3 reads CASSPTEKGPQHF. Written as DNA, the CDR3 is TGTGCCAGCAGCCCCACAGAGAAGGGGCCCCAGCATTTT.

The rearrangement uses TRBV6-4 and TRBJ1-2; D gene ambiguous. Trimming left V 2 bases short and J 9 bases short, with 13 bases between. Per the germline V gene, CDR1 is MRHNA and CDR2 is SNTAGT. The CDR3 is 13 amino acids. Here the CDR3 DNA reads TGTGCCAGCAGTGACCGATTGGGCAGGAGCTACACCTTC. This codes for CASSDRLGRSYTF.

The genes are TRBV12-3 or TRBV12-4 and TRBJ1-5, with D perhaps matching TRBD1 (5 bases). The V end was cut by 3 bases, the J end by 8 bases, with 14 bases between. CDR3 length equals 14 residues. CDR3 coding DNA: TGTGCCAGCAGTTTTAGACATTTGGGGGAGCCCCAGCATTTT. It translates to CASSFRHLGEPQHF.

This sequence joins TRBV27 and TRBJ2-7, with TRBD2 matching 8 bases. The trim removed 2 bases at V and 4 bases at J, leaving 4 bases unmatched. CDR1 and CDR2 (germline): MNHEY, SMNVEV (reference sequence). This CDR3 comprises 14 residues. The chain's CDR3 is CASSLATSGYEQYF. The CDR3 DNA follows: TGTGCCAGCAGTTTAGCTACTAGCGGTTACGAGCAGTACTTC.

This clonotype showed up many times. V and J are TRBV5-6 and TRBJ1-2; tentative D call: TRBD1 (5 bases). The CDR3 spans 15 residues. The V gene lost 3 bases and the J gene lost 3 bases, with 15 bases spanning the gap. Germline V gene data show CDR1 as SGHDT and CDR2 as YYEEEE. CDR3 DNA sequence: TGTGCCAGCAGCTCTACCTGGGACGGAGACTATGGCTACACCTTC. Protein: CASSSTWDGDYGYTF.

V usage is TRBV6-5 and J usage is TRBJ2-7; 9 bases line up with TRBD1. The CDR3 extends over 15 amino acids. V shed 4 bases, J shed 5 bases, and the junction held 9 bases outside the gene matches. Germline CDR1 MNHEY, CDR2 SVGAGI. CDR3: CASSFRPGQGHEQYF. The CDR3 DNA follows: TGTGCCAGCAGTTTCCGACCGGGACAGGGCCACGAGCAGTACTTC.

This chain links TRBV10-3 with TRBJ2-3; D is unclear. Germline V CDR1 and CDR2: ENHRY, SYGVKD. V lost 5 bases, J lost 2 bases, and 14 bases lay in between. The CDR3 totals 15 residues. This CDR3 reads CAISSAELTTDTQYF. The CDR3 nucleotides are TGTGCCATCAGTTCGGCCGAGCTGACCACAGATACGCAGTATTTT.

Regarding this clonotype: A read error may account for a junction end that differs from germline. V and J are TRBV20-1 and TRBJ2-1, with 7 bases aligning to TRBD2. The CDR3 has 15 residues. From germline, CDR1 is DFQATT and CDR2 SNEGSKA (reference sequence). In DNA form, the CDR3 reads TGCAGTGCTAGGGGGGGGTTTTCTTCCTCCAATGAGCAGTTCTTC. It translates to CSARGGFSSSNEQFF.

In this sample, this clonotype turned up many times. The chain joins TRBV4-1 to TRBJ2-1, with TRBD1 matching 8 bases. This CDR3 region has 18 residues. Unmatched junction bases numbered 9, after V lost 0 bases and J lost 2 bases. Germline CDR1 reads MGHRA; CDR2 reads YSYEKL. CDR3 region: CASSQDRTGQATYNEQFF. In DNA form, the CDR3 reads TGCGCCAGCAGCCAAGACCGAACGGGACAGGCGACCTACAATGAGCAGTTCTTC.

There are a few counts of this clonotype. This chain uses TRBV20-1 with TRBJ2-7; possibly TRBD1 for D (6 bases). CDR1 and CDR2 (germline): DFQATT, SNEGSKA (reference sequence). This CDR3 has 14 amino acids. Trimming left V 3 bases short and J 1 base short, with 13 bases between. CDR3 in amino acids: CSASFPGVSYEQYF. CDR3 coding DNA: TGCAGTGCTAGTTTCCCAGGGGTTTCCTACGAGCAGTACTTC.

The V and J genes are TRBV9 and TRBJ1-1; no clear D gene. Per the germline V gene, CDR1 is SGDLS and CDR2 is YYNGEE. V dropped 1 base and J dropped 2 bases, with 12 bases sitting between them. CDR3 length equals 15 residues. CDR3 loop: CASSVSVGLNTEAFF. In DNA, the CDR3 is TGTGCCAGCAGCGTATCCGTCGGCTTAAACACTGAAGCTTTCTTT.

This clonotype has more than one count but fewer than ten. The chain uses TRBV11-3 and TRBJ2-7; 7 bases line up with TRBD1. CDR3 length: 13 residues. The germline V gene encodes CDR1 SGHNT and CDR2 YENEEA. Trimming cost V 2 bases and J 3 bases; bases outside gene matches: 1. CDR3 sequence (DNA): TGTGCCAGCAGCTTAAGGACAGGCTACGAGCAGTACTTC. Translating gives CASSLRTGYEQYF.

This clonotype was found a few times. The CDR3 bases are TGCGCCAGCAGTGAGAGCGCGGGACGGGGGGAGCAGTTCTTC. This codes for CASSESAGRGEQFF. This sequence joins TRBV10-1 and TRBJ2-1; weak D call: TRBD2 (6 bases). Trimming shortened V by 2 bases and J by 10 bases, and 15 bases separated the two germline ends. The germline CDR1 and CDR2 sequences are WNHNN and SYGVQD (reference sequence). The CDR3 is 14 residues long.

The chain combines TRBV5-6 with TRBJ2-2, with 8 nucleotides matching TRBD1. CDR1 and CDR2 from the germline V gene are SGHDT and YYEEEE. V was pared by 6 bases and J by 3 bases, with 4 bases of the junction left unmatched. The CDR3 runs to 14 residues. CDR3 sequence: CASNPTGDTGELFF. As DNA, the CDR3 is TGTGCCAGCAATCCGACAGGGGACACCGGGGAGCTGTTTTTT. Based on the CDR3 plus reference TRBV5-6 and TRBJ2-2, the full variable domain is DAGVTQSPTHLIKTRGQQVTLRCSPKSGHDTVSWYQQALGQGPQFIFQYYEEEERQRGNFPDRFSGHQFPNYSSELNVNALLLGDSALYLCASNPTGDTGELFFGEGSRLTVL.

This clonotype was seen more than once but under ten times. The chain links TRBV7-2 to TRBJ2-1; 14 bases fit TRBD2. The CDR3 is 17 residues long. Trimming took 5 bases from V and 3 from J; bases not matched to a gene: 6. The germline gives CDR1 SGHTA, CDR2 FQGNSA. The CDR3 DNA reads TGTGCCAGCAGCCTCGGGACTAGCGGGAGAATCTACAATGAGCAGTTCTTC. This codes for CASSLGTSGRIYNEQFF.

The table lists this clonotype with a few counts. CDR3 sequence: CASFRSGLLNNEQFF. The CDR3 DNA reads TGTGCCAGCTTTAGGTCGGGACTCCTTAACAATGAGCAGTTCTTC. The V call is TRBV6-2 or TRBV6-3, the J call TRBJ2-1, with D perhaps matching TRBD2 (6 bases). CDR3 length: 15 amino acids. Germline V gives CDR1 MNHEY, CDR2 SVGEGT. With 8 bases removed from V and 5 bases from J, the gap between germline ends came to 19 bases.

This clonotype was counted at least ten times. CDR3 loop: CASSLGGTRGTDTQYF. CDR3 coding DNA: TGTGCCAGCAGCTTAGGGGGGACTAGGGGCACAGATACGCAGTATTTT. This chain links TRBV7-2 with TRBJ2-3; 8 bases match TRBD2. From germline, CDR1 is SGHTA and CDR2 FQGNSA. The junction had 4 bases not matched to a gene; V was cut back by 1 base and J by 1 base. The CDR3 is 16 amino acids.

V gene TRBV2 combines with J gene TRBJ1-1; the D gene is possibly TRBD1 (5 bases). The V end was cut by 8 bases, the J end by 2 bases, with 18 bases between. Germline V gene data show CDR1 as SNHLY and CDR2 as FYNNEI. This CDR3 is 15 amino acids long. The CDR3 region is CASVFRGTANTEAFF. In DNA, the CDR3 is TGTGCCAGCGTTTTCCGTGGGACGGCTAACACTGAAGCTTTCTTT.

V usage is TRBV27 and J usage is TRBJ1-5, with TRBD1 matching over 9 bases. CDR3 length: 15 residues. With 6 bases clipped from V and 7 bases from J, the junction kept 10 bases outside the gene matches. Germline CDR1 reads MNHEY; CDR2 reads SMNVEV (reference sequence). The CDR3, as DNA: TGTGCCAGCAGGCTACAGGGGGCTGGAGGCCAGCCCCAGCATTTT. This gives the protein CASRLQGAGGQPQHF.

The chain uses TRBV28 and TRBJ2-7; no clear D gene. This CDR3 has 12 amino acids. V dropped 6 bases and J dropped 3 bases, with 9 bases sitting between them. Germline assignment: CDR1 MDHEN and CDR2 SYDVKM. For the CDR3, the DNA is TGTGCCAGCAGCTCCTCTCGCTACGAGCAGTACGTC. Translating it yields CASSSSRYEQYV.

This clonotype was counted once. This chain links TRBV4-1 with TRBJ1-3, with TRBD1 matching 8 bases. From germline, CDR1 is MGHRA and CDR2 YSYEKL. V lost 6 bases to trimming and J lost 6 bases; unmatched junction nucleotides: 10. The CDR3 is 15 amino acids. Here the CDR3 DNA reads TGCGCCAGCAGACCTGCGGGGACAGGAGAAAACACCATATATTTT. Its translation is CASRPAGTGENTIYF.

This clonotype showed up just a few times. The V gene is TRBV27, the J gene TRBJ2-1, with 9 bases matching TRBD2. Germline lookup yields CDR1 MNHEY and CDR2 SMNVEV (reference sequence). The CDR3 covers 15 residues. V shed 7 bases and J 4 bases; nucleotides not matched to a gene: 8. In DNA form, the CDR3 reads TGTGCCAGCAATCCCGGGACTAGCCTATACAATGAGCAGTTCTTC. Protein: CASNPGTSLYNEQFF.